This T cell receptor (beta chain) was identified during a study of T cells in Graves' hyperthyroidism and ophthalmopathy. Not enrolled were patients with uncontrolled infection, other autoimmune disease, pregnancy or lactation. This clonotype has only a few counts. Amplification of TCR beta CDR3 regions was performed using RNA transcripts as template. When the TCR CDR3 underwent first-round RT-PCR, the HTBI primer set was used. TCRdb redid the calling of the multiplex PCR reads with MiXCR, one entry per CDR3 protein. This table has about 600,000 distinct CDR3 sequences, about 14% appearing once. The V end was cut by 2 bases, the J end by 5 bases, with 12 bases between. CDR3 length: 14 amino acids. From germline, CDR1 is SGHRS and CDR2 YFSETQ.

This chain uses TRBV5-1 with TRBJ2-3, with D hard to call. The specimen sequenced was blood. This sequence originates from a woman between 50 and 59 years old with Graves' ophthalmopathy. The chain's CDR3 is CASSFDDPGDTQYF. The CDR3 nucleotides read TGCGCCAGCAGCTTCGACGACCCTGGAGATACGCAGTATTTT.